The 20 T cell receptor beta chains below all came from one sample that was sequenced in a study of cytomegalovirus exposure and HLA in healthy donors. The PCR used 60 Vbeta and 13 Jbeta primers. Only in-frame clones appear in the TCRdb table, and some are missing; sequencing was by immunoSEQ multiplex PCR. The sample holds 140,000 to 150,000 clones; 77% are singletons and the top ten take nearly 4%. Source material: PBMCs. The source is a male donor in good health and CMV-seronegative.

In nucleotides, the CDR3 is TGTGCCAGCAGACCAGGGCGCTACGAGCAGTACTTC. This codes for CASRPGRYEQYF. This sequence joins TRBV28 and TRBJ2-7; weak D call: TRBD1 (5 bases). The CDR3 spans 12 residues. Germline lookup yields CDR1 MDHEN and CDR2 SYDVKM. Trimming stripped 6 bases from V and 3 bases from J, with 9 bases between.

This clone was counted between two and nine times. The J gene is TRBJ2-5, the V gene TRBV5-1, with D unclear. Germline V gene data show CDR1 as SGHRS and CDR2 as YFSETQ. V lost 1 base, J lost 0 bases, and 7 bases lay in between. CDR3 length: 14 residues. CDR3 loop: CASSLLEYQETQYF. The CDR3 DNA reads as TGCGCCAGCAGCTTGTTAGAATACCAAGAGACCCAGTACTTC.

Concerning this clone itself: At one of its ends the junction is not consistent with the germline gene, which may arise from a read error. J is TRBJ2-3 and V is TRBV14; 12 bases are shared with TRBD2. CDR1 and CDR2 (germline): SGHDN, FVKESK. The CDR3 length is 17 residues. As DNA, the CDR3 is TGTACCAGCAGCCACAGGACTAGCGGGATCAGCACAGATACGCAGTATTTT. Amino acid sequence: CTSSHRTSGISTDTQYF.

The chain combines TRBV18 with TRBJ1-4; D gene ambiguous. V gave up 0 bases and J gave up 1 base, with 6 bases separating them. Germline V gives CDR1 KGHSH, CDR2 LQKENI. This CDR3 is 15 amino acids long. Here the CDR3 DNA reads TGTGCCAGCTCACCACCGTCGGGAACTAATGAAAAACTGTTTTTT. This gives the protein CASSPPSGTNEKLFF. Together with reference TRBV18 and TRBJ1-4, the CDR3 gives the full variable domain: NAGVMQNPRHLVRRRGQEARLRCSPMKGHSHVYWYRQLPEEGLKFMVYLQKENIIDESGMPKERFSAEFPKEGPSILRIQQVVRGDSAAYFCASSPPSGTNEKLFFGSGTQLSVL.

The chain carries TRBV10-1 and TRBJ2-3; D is undetermined. The V end lost 7 bases, the J end lost 1 base, and 18 bases lay between the germline ends. Germline-derived CDR1 and CDR2 are WNHNN and SYGVQD (reference sequence). This CDR3 is 16 amino acids long. CDR3 DNA sequence: TGCGCCAGCAACCCCCTTCGGAGACCCGGCACAGATACGCAGTATTTT. As protein: CASNPLRRPGTDTQYF.

DNA of the CDR3: TGCGCCAGCAGCTTGGGGGCGAATCAGCCCCAGCATTTT. Amino acids: CASSLGANQPQHF. The chain couples TRBV5-1 to TRBJ1-5; D unclear. The germline V and J ends were trimmed by 0 bases and 4 bases, with 5 bases remaining between them. Germline CDR1 SGHRS, CDR2 YFSETQ. The CDR3 extends over 13 amino acids.

This rearrangement joins TRBV10-3 to TRBJ2-3, with D possibly being TRBD1 (5 bases). The germline V gene encodes CDR1 ENHRY and CDR2 SYGVKD. The CDR3 extends over 13 amino acids. Trimming removed 7 bases at V and 8 bases at J, with 16 bases between. DNA for the CDR3: TGTGCCATCAAGTTGAGCGATCAGGGTACGCAGTATTTT. This gives the protein CAIKLSDQGTQYF.

The chain employs TRBV6-1 and TRBJ2-5; 13 bases agree with TRBD2. Germline CDR1 reads MNHNS; CDR2 reads SASEGT. V shed 4 bases and J 5 bases; nucleotides not matched to a gene: 7. The CDR3 spans 16 residues. The CDR3 region is CASSGATSGGLETQYF. As DNA, the CDR3 is TGTGCCAGCAGTGGGGCGACTAGCGGGGGGCTTGAGACCCAGTACTTC.

The V and J genes are TRBV11-2 and TRBJ2-1, with 11 bases matching TRBD2. V was pared by 2 bases and J by 5 bases, with 8 bases of the junction left unmatched. This CDR3 has 17 residues. From germline, CDR1 is SGHAT and CDR2 FQNNGV. CDR3 bases: TGTGCCAGCAGCTTATATAAAATAGCGGGGGGGAACAATGAGCAGTTCTTC. Its protein product is CASSLYKIAGGNNEQFF.

The chain employs TRBV7-9 and TRBJ2-2, with D possibly being TRBD2 (6 bases). The CDR3 consists of 13 residues. Per the germline V gene, CDR1 is SEHNR and CDR2 is FQNEAQ (reference sequence). The germline V and J ends were trimmed by 5 bases and 6 bases, with 10 bases remaining between them. The CDR3 here is CASSPRLAGELFF. The CDR3 DNA sequence: TGTGCCAGCAGCCCCCGACTAGCCGGGGAGCTGTTTTTT.

The gene calls are TRBV5-4 and TRBJ1-1; D ambiguous. CDR1 is SGHNT and CDR2 is YYREEE in the germline V gene (reference sequence). The CDR3 totals 16 residues. The V end lost 0 bases, the J end lost 0 bases, and 12 bases lay between the germline ends. The CDR3 loop reads CASSLGTNAMNTEAFF. In nucleotides, the CDR3 is TGTGCCAGCAGCTTGGGTACTAACGCAATGAACACTGAAGCTTTCTTT.

This chain joins TRBV28 and TRBJ1-2, with TRBD1 as a possible D gene (5 bases). V was trimmed by 2 bases and J by 0 bases, leaving 13 bases between them. CDR3 length equals 16 residues. Germline CDR1 reads MDHEN; CDR2 reads SYDVKM. The chain's CDR3 is CASSLVSAGTNYGYTF. CDR3 bases: TGTGCCAGCAGTTTAGTTAGTGCAGGGACTAACTATGGCTACACCTTC.

The chain carries TRBV5-4 and TRBJ2-4; 10 nucleotides align to TRBD2. Losses at the gene ends were 2 bases for V and 1 base for J; bases not matched to a gene: 12. Germline values: CDR1 SGHNT, CDR2 YYREEE (reference sequence). The CDR3 is made up of 19 amino acids. Here the CDR3 reads CASSFERVSGRGAKNIQYF. The DNA for the CDR3 is TGTGCCAGCAGCTTCGAGAGGGTGAGCGGGAGGGGGGCCAAAAACATTCAGTACTTC.

This clone was seen a few times. The J gene is TRBJ2-3, the V gene TRBV6-5; D is possibly TRBD2 (6 bases). With 2 bases removed from V and 1 base from J, the gap between germline ends came to 13 bases. Germline assignment: CDR1 MNHEY and CDR2 SVGAGI. The CDR3 has 16 residues. The CDR3 coding sequence is TGTGCCAGCAGTTACCTCCAGAAGCGGGGCACAGATACGCAGTATTTT. Translated, it gives CASSYLQKRGTDTQYF.

This clone was picked up one time. V is TRBV5-4 and J is TRBJ1-3; D is unresolved. Trimming cost V 0 bases and J 2 bases, with 12 bases left between them. The CDR3 is made up of 16 amino acids. CDR1 and CDR2 from the germline V gene are SGHNT and YYREEE (reference sequence). The DNA for the CDR3 is TGTGCCAGCAGCTTGGATATGGGGAGTCCTGGAAACACCATATATTTT. Amino acid sequence: CASSLDMGSPGNTIYF.

This rearrangement joins TRBV18 to TRBJ2-3; 10 nucleotides agree with TRBD1. Trimming at V came to 5 bases and at J to 5 bases, leaving 7 bases not matched to a gene. The CDR3 is made up of 15 amino acids. CDR1 is KGHSH, CDR2 LQKENI, per germline. CDR3 DNA sequence: TGTGCCAGCTCAGCAAACCGGGACAGGGGAGATACGCAGTATTTT. Translation: CASSANRDRGDTQYF.

There are a few counts of this clone. V gene TRBV18 combines with J gene TRBJ1-6; 8 bases fit TRBD1. J was trimmed by 7 bases and V by 3 bases; bases with no gene match: 2. The CDR3 length is 14 residues. In germline, CDR1 is KGHSH, CDR2 LQKENI. This CDR3 is CASSPNRGNSPLHF. CDR3 nucleotide sequence: TGTGCCAGCTCACCGAACAGGGGGAATTCACCCCTCCACTTT.

This chain links TRBV4-1 with TRBJ1-6, with 7 bases aligning to TRBD1. V shed 5 bases, J shed 8 bases, and the junction held 6 bases outside the gene matches. The V gene's germline CDR1 is MGHRA and CDR2 YSYEKL. CDR3 length: 14 residues. CDR3: CASSSGQRDSPLHF. The CDR3 DNA is TGCGCCAGCAGCTCGGGACAGAGGGATTCACCCCTCCACTTT.

This clone has just one count. The rearrangement uses TRBV19 and TRBJ2-7, with 7 bases lining up with TRBD2. Germline loops: CDR1 LNHDA, CDR2 SQIVND (reference sequence). Trimming took 9 bases from V and 0 from J; bases not matched to a gene: 5. This CDR3 region has 13 residues. Here the CDR3 DNA reads TGTGCCAGCGAAGGGGAGGGCTCCTACGAGCAGTACTTC. This sequence encodes CASEGEGSYEQYF.

This clone was seen once. The chain links TRBV27 to TRBJ1-2, with a tentative D call TRBD1 (6 bases). Germline lookup yields CDR1 MNHEY and CDR2 SMNVEV (reference sequence). With 7 bases removed from V and 7 bases from J, the gap between germline ends came to 16 bases. The CDR3 runs 13 residues. CDR3 in DNA: TGTGCCAGCAAACTGGGGGGGGCCGGTGGCTACACCTTC. This codes for CASKLGGAGGYTF.